The rows below give T cell receptor beta chains drawn from one sample of a study of T cells in Graves' hyperthyroidism and ophthalmopathy. Each CDR3 protein is one row after TCRdb ran MiXCR on the multiplex PCR reads. The sample lists roughly 510,000 distinct CDR3 sequences, around 20% seen once, with about 26% in the top ten. The sequencing input was blood. The receptors originated from a young man with Graves' hyperthyroidism. Both conserved end residues are part of each CDR3. The D gene is left open where the match is weak. Expanded clones are given a class, and other clones once, few, many or no size at all.

CASSYFPQGADTEAFF	TGTGCCAGCAGTTATTTCCCCCAGGGGGCAGACACTGAAGCTTTCTTT	TRBD1	few	TRBJ1-1	TRBV6-5
CASSPEPQETQYF	TGTGCCAGCAGCCCCGAGCCCCAAGAGACCCAGTACTTC	NA	many	TRBJ2-5	TRBV9
CSARPTNRANQPQHF	TGCAGTGCTAGACCGACTAACAGGGCCAATCAGCCCCAGCATTTT	NA	NA	TRBJ1-5	TRBV20-1
CASSQRPTPIQGYTEAFF	TGTGCCAGCAGCCAACGCCCCACTCCCATACAGGGGTACACTGAAGCTTTCTTT	TRBD1	NA	TRBJ1-1	TRBV11-2
CASNLGAGELFF	TGTGCCAGTAATCTGGGCGCCGGGGAGCTGTTTTTT	NA	many	TRBJ2-2	TRBV19
CASSLDGLGETQYF	TGTGCCAGCAGTTTGGACGGCCTCGGAGAGACCCAGTACTTC	NA	many	TRBJ2-5	TRBV12-3/TRBV12-4
CASRRWTVMDYGYTF	TGTGCCAGTAGAAGGTGGACCGTTATGGACTATGGCTACACCTTC	NA	many	TRBJ1-2	TRBV19
CATSDFRGAEQYF	TGTGCCACCAGTGATTTTCGGGGGGCGGAGCAGTACTTC	NA	NA	TRBJ2-7	TRBV24-1
CASSYSRDQETQYF	TGTGCCAGCAGTTACTCAAGGGACCAAGAGACCCAGTACTTC	NA	many	TRBJ2-5	TRBV6-5
CASSYAPENMNTEAFF	TGTGCCAGCAGTTACGCCCCAGAGAACATGAACACTGAAGCTTTCTTT	NA	NA	TRBJ1-1	TRBV6-5
CASSLGHISNQPQHF	TGTGCCAGCAGCTTAGGACATATTAGCAATCAGCCCCAGCATTTT	NA	many	TRBJ1-5	TRBV11-2
CASSSGRKNQPQHF	TGTGCCAGCAGTTCAGGACGCAAGAATCAGCCCCAGCATTTT	NA	NA	TRBJ1-5	TRBV28
CASSLGTELNYGYTF	TGTGCCAGCAGTTTAGGAACGGAGCTAAACTATGGCTACACCTTC	NA	many	TRBJ1-2	TRBV2
CASSFATPRGRANEKLFF	TGTGCCAGCAGTTTTGCGACCCCCCGTGGTCGCGCAAATGAAAAACTGTTTTTT	NA	NA	TRBJ1-4	TRBV28
CASSPGLAGAYEQYF	TGTGCCAGCAGCCCCGGACTAGCGGGGGCCTACGAGCAGTACTTC	TRBD2	many	TRBJ2-7	TRBV12-3/TRBV12-4
CASSARPSSAYEQYF	TGTGCCAGCAGTGCCCGACCCAGCAGTGCCTACGAGCAGTACTTC	NA	NA	TRBJ2-7	TRBV12-3/TRBV12-4
CASSLDPTAGELFF	TGTGCCAGCAGCTTAGACCCCACCGCCGGGGAGCTGTTTTTT	NA	many	TRBJ2-2	TRBV11-2
CASSLGHGELFF	TGTGCCAGCAGTTTAGGGCACGGGGAGCTGTTTTTT	NA	many	TRBJ2-2	TRBV12-3/TRBV12-4
CTSTTGGNQPQHF	TGTACCAGCACCACAGGGGGCAATCAGCCCCAGCATTTT	TRBD1	NA	TRBJ1-5	TRBV6-2/TRBV6-3
CASSSFDSPFSGSTIYF	TGTGCCAGTAGTTCATTCGACAGCCCCTTCTCTGGAAGCACCATATATTTT	NA	NA	TRBJ1-3	TRBV19
CASSEAGGNGYTF	TGTGCCAGCAGTGAAGCCGGGGGCAATGGCTACACCTTC	NA	many	TRBJ1-2	TRBV25-1
CASSLALESEQYF	TGTGCCAGCAGCTTGGCCTTGGAAAGCGAGCAGTACTTC	NA	few	TRBJ2-7	TRBV5-6
CSARPADSGDTGELFF	TGCAGTGCGCGCCCAGCCGATAGCGGGGACACCGGGGAGCTGTTTTTT	TRBD2	NA	TRBJ2-2	TRBV20-1
CASSPSDSVYGYTF	TGTGCCAGCAGCCCAAGCGACAGCGTCTATGGCTACACCTTC	NA	NA	TRBJ1-2	TRBV9
CASSLQRGREETQYF	TGTGCCAGCAGCCTCCAGAGGGGGCGAGAAGAGACCCAGTACTTC	TRBD1	few	TRBJ2-5	TRBV9
CASSVGTGGGAFF	TGTGCCAGCAGCGTAGGTACCGGAGGGGGAGCTTTCTTT	NA	many	TRBJ1-1	TRBV9
CASSHSTIPGQETQYF	TGTGCCAGCAGCCACTCGACTATCCCAGGGCAGGAGACCCAGTACTTC	NA	few	TRBJ2-5	TRBV3-1
CAWSRGGVYEQYF	TGTGCCTGGAGTAGGGGTGGAGTATACGAGCAGTACTTC	NA	many	TRBJ2-7	TRBV30
CASSPRQGFGYTF	TGTGCCAGTAGTCCGAGACAGGGTTTTGGCTACACCTTC	TRBD1	many	TRBJ1-2	TRBV19
CASSPTGGNTGELFF	TGTGCCAGCAGCCCCACGGGGGGGAACACCGGGGAGCTGTTTTTT	TRBD2	many	TRBJ2-2	TRBV6-1
CASSLYVGVGAGNTIYF	TGTGCCAGCAGTTTATACGTGGGAGTGGGCGCTGGAAACACCATATATTTT	NA	many	TRBJ1-3	TRBV28
CASSVGLAGPPGTGELFF	TGCGCCAGCAGCGTGGGACTAGCGGGGCCGCCGGGGACCGGGGAGCTGTTTTTT	TRBD2	many	TRBJ2-2	TRBV5-1
CACSLGRQPYGYTF	TGTGCCTGCAGCTTAGGCCGGCAGCCCTATGGCTACACCTTC	NA	few	TRBJ1-2	TRBV11-2
CASSLPLNGTAYEKLFF	TGTGCCAGCAGCTTACCTCTAAATGGGACAGCCTATGAAAAACTGTTTTTT	TRBD1	many	TRBJ1-4	TRBV11-2
CATSEPGGQPQHF	TGTGCCACCAGTGAGCCAGGGGGCCAGCCCCAGCATTTT	TRBD1	many	TRBJ1-5	TRBV24-1
CASSSETPSSYEQYF	TGTGCCAGCAGCTCAGAGACTCCGAGCTCCTACGAGCAGTACTTC	NA	few	TRBJ2-7	TRBV12-3/TRBV12-4
CAAAVNTEAFF	TGTGCTGCCGCGGTGAACACTGAAGCTTTCTTT	NA	many	TRBJ1-1	TRBV6-5
CATTGEYQETQYF	TGTGCCACGACAGGGGAGTACCAAGAGACCCAGTACTTC	TRBD1	many	TRBJ2-5	TRBV6-5
CASRIGQGFDEQYF	TGTGCCAGCAGAATAGGACAGGGGTTCGACGAGCAGTACTTC	TRBD1	NA	TRBJ2-7	TRBV12-3/TRBV12-4